Following are 2 T cell receptor beta chains from one sample sequenced in a study of blood T cell repertoires in COVID-19 (TCRdb year 2020). Libraries were made using the immunoSEQ multiplex PCR assay. TCRdb carries this immuneACCESS record with in-frame sequences only. Its versions omit some clonotypes, under half of them owing to an unresolved V gene in the studies checked, with the rest unexplained. The table for this sample lists around 300,000 clones; approximately 92% of them were counted only once. Roughly 6.8% of the sample is in the top ten clones. Sample: peripheral blood. The source is a woman in her twenties or thirties with COVID-19, enrolled during active disease.

The rearrangement joins TRBV7-8 to TRBJ2-1; TRBD2 matches at 11 bases. CDR1 and CDR2 (germline): SGHVS, FQNEAQ. V dropped 5 bases and J dropped 8; count of bases not matched to a gene: 8. The CDR3 length is 15 residues. The CDR3, as DNA: TGTGCCAGCAGCACTGAACTAGCGGGAGACCATGAGCAGTTCTTC. Translating gives CASSTELAGDHEQFF.

The genes are TRBV15 and TRBJ1-4; D not certain. CDR1 and CDR2 from the germline V gene are LNHNV and YYDKDF (reference sequence). This CDR3 has 14 residues. V was shortened by 1 base and J by 0 bases, with 3 bases between the two germline ends. The CDR3 loop is CATSRVATNEKLFF. The DNA of the CDR3 is TGTGCCACCAGCAGAGTAGCAACTAATGAAAAACTGTTTTTT.